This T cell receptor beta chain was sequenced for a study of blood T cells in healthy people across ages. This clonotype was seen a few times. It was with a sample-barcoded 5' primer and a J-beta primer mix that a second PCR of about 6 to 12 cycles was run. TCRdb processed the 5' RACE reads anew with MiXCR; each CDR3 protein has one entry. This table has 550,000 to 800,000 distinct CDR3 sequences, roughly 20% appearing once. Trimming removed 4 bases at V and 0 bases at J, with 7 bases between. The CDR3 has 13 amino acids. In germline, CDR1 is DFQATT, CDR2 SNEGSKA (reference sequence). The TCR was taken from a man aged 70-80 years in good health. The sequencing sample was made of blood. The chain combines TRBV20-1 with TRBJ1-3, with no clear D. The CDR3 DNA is TGCAGTGCTAATCCCTTCTCTGGAAACACCATATATTTT. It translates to CSANPFSGNTIYF.